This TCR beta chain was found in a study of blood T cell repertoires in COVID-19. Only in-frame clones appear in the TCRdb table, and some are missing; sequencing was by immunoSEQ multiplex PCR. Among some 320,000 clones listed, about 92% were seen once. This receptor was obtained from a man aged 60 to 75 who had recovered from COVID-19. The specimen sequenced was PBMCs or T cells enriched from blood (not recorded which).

The CDR3 region has the DNA TGTGCCAGCAGCTTGGGTCGGCGGGAGGGCTCTTACAATACCTACGAGCAGTACTTC. Encoded protein: CASSLGRREGSYNTYEQYF. V gene TRBV5-4 combines with J gene TRBJ2-7; TRBD2 aligns across 9 bases. Trimming took 0 bases from V and 2 from J; bases not matched to a gene: 15. The CDR3 has 19 amino acids. Germline CDR1 is SGHNT and CDR2 is YYREEE (reference sequence).